This TCR beta chain originates from a study of memory CD4+ T cells and cytomegalovirus serostatus. The sort gate was single viable CD3+CD4+CD8-CD45RO+ cells for memory CD4+ T cells. Per the germline V gene, CDR1 is GTSNPN and CDR2 is SVGIG (reference sequence). The CDR3 covers 14 residues. Trimming shortened V by 2 bases and J by 4 bases, and 12 bases separated the two germline ends. As concerns this clone: Its target is unknown.

Assay used: immunoSEQ multiplex PCR; TCRdb lists only in-frame clones, some missing. The repertoire has around 88,000 clones, roughly 80% of them found once; the top ten carry less than 4.5%. Study-level findings and limits: CMV serostatus prediction reached median AUC 0.95, or 0.91 with US-trained model.

Sequenced sample: memory CD4+ T cells from blood. The TCR was taken from an adult in good health and CMV-seropositive. The gene calls are TRBV30 and TRBJ1-3, with TRBD1 as a possible D gene (6 bases). The CDR3 region has the DNA TGTGCCTGGAGTACAGGGACTGCCGGAAACACCATATATTTT. It translates to CAWSTGTAGNTIYF.